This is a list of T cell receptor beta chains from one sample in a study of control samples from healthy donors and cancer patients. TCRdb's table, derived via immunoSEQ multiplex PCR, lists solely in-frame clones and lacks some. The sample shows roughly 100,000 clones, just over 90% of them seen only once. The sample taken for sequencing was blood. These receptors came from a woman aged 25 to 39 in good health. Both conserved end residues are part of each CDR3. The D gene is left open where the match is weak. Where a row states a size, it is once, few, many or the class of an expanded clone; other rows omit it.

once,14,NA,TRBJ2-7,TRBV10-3,CATRTGTGIYEQYF,TGTGCCACGCGTACCGGGACTGGAATCTACGAGCAGTACTTC
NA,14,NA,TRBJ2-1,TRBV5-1,CASSFTAGNNEQFF,TGCGCCAGCAGCTTTACGGCGGGAAACAATGAGCAGTTCTTC
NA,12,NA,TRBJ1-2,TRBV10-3,CAISGANYGYTF,TGTGCCATCAGTGGAGCTAACTATGGCTACACCTTC
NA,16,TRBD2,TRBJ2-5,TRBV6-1,CASSGTSGRSSETQYF,TGTGCCAGCAGTGGGACTAGCGGGAGATCAAGTGAGACCCAGTACTTC
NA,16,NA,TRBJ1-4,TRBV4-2,CASSLTPGATTEKLFF,TGTGCCAGCAGCTTAACACCGGGGGCGACCACGGAAAAACTGTTTTTT
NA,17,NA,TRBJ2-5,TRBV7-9,CASSLALAAKVLETQYF,TGTGCCAGCAGCTTAGCGCTGGCAGCTAAGGTCCTAGAGACCCAGTACTTC
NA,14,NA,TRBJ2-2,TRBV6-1,CASSETKDTGELFF,TGTGCCAGCAGTGAAACAAAGGACACCGGGGAGCTGTTTTTT
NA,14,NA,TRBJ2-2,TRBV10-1,CASSEGGTTGELFF,TGCGCCAGCAGTGAGGGGGGAACCACCGGGGAGCTGTTTTTT
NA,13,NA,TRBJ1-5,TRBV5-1,CASSPEPNQPQHF,TGCGCCAGCAGCCCCGAACCAAATCAGCCCCAGCATTTT
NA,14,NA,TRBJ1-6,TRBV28,CASSLGNYNSPLHF,TGTGCCAGCAGTTTGGGGAACTATAATTCACCCCTCCACTTT
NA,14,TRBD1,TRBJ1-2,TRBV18,CASSPTDRAYGYTF,TGTGCCAGCTCACCAACGGACAGGGCCTATGGCTACACCTTC
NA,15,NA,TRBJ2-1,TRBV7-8,CASSANRGAGNEQFF,TGTGCCAGCAGCGCCAATCGGGGGGCTGGCAATGAGCAGTTCTTC
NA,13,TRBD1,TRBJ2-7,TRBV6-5,CASSYARDRAQYF,TGTGCCAGCAGTTACGCCAGGGACAGGGCGCAGTACTTC
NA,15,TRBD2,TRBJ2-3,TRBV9,CASSVDGRGLNTQYF,TGTGCCAGCAGCGTAGACGGGAGGGGACTGAATACGCAGTATTTT
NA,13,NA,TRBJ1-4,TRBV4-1,CASRTATNEKLFF,TGCGCCAGCAGGACTGCAACTAATGAAAAACTGTTTTTT
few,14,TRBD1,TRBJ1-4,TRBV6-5,CASKEGTGNEKLFF,TGTGCCAGCAAAGAAGGGACAGGGAATGAAAAACTGTTTTTT
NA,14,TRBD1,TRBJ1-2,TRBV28,CASSLGQGNYGYTF,TGTGCCAGCAGTTTGGGACAGGGGAACTATGGCTACACCTTC
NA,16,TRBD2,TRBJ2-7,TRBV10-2,CASREPAGANSYEQYF,TGCGCCAGCAGGGAGCCAGCGGGGGCAAACTCCTACGAGCAGTACTTC
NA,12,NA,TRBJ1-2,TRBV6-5,CAAGDRLNGYTF,TGTGCCGCTGGTGACAGGCTTAATGGCTACACCTTC
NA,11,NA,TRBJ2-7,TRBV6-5,CASRSDYEQYF,TGTGCCAGCAGGAGCGACTACGAGCAGTACTTC
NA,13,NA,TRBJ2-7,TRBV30,CALGELSSYEQYF,TGTGCCTTGGGCGAGCTTAGCTCCTACGAGCAGTACTTC
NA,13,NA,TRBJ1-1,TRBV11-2,CASRAGLNTEAFF,TGTGCCAGCAGAGCGGGCTTGAACACTGAAGCTTTCTTT
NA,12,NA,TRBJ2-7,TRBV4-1,CASSPGGGEQYF,TGCGCCAGCAGCCCTGGGGGCGGCGAGCAGTACTTC
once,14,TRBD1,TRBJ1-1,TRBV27,CASSYGQGNTEAFF,TGTGCCAGCAGTTACGGACAGGGGAACACTGAAGCTTTCTTT
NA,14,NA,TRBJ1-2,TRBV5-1,CASSLDTGTYGYTF,TGCGCCAGCAGCTTGGATACAGGTACCTATGGCTACACCTTC
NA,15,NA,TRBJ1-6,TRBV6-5,CASRTPMQGGSPLHF,TGTGCCAGCAGGACCCCCATGCAGGGAGGATCACCCCTCCACTTT
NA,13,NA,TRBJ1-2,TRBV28,CAGGGAVNYGYTF,TGTGCCGGTGGGGGGGCCGTTAACTATGGCTACACCTTC
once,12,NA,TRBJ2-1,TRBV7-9,CASTTSGYEQFF,TGTGCCAGCACCACTAGTGGGTATGAGCAGTTCTTC
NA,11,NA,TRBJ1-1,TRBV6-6,CASRTYTEAFF,TGTGCCAGCAGGACCTATACTGAAGCTTTCTTT
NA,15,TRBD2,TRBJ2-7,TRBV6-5,CASRAGTSASYEQYF,TGTGCCAGCAGAGCCGGGACTAGCGCGTCCTACGAGCAGTACTTC
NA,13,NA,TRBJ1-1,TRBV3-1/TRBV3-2,CASSQEGNTEAFF,TGTGCCAGCAGCCAAGAGGGTAACACTGAAGCTTTCTTT
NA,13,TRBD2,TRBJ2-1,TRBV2,CASRSGQLAEQFF,TGTGCCAGCAGGTCAGGACAACTAGCGGAGCAGTTCTTC
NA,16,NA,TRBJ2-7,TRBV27,CASSLFGLAQGYEQYF,TGTGCCAGCAGTTTATTCGGCCTAGCGCAGGGGTACGAGCAGTACTTC
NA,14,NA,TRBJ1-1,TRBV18,CASSRDWGNTEAFF,TGTGCCAGCTCACGGGACTGGGGGAACACTGAAGCTTTCTTT
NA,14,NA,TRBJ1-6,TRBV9,CASSPNVGDSPLHF,TGTGCCAGCAGCCCGAATGTGGGGGATTCACCCCTCCACTTT